One and the same sample provided the 4 T cell receptor beta chains below, sequenced in a study of cytomegalovirus exposure and HLA in healthy donors. Use of 60 Vbeta and 13 Jbeta primers characterized the PCR. Generated by immunoSEQ multiplex PCR, the TCRdb table keeps only in-frame clones and is missing some. Of 100,000 to 150,000 clones listed, 78% are singletons. Sample: PBMCs. The origin of the receptors is a man aged 35 to 55 in good health and CMV-seronegative.

The V call is TRBV27, the J call TRBJ2-7; 10 bases line up with TRBD1. The CDR3 covers 15 residues. Trimming cost V 0 bases and J 3 bases; bases outside gene matches: 2. Looked up from germline, CDR1 is MNHEY and CDR2 is SMNVEV (reference sequence). The chain's CDR3 is CASSLSGTGVYEQYF. The DNA of the CDR3 is TGTGCCAGCAGTTTATCGGGGACAGGGGTCTACGAGCAGTACTTC.

This clone showed up just a few times. This chain uses TRBV5-1 with TRBJ1-6, with no clear D. The V end lost 0 bases, the J end lost 0 bases, and 7 bases lay between the germline ends. The germline V gene encodes CDR1 SGHRS and CDR2 YFSETQ. CDR3 size: 16 residues. DNA for the CDR3: TGCGCCAGCAGCTTGGAAGGGAGCTCCTATAATTCACCCCTCCACTTT. It specifies CASSLEGSSYNSPLHF.

This clone was observed a few times. The chain couples TRBV28 to TRBJ2-7; D is possibly TRBD2 (5 bases). V lost 2 bases and J lost 7, with 9 bases in between. The CDR3 extends over 12 amino acids. Germline CDR1 MDHEN, CDR2 SYDVKM. CDR3 loop: CASSLGSGEQYF. The CDR3, as DNA: TGTGCCAGCAGTTTAGGTTCGGGGGAGCAGTACTTC.

This chain joins TRBV5-6 and TRBJ2-1; D unresolved. The germline V gene encodes CDR1 SGHDT and CDR2 YYEEEE. V shed 0 bases and J shed 10 bases, with 11 bases lying between them. The CDR3 is 13 residues long. The DNA of the CDR3 is TGTGCCAGCAGCTTGGGGCTTGGGCCGGAGCAGTTCTTC. Protein product: CASSLGLGPEQFF.